A single sample is the source of the 8 T cell receptor beta chains below, sequenced in a study of spatial heterogeneity in lung cancer. Findings and limits, study-wide: In tumors, expanded intratumoral alpha and beta TCR counts tracked mutation counts.

These receptors have no known antigen. Time point indicated: sample taken at primary tumor resection. MiXCR, run by TCRdb on the 5' RACE reads, gives a single entry per CDR3 protein. The table has 16,000 or so distinct CDR3 sequences, 6.8% seen once. Source: lung tumor tissue, taken at surgery. The receptor source for this set is a female donor with early-stage non-small cell lung cancer.

There are many counts of this clonotype. CDR3 DNA: TGTGCCAGCAGCTGGGGACAGGGGGCTCGAGATACGCAGTATTTT. Translating it yields CASSWGQGARDTQYF. The gene calls are TRBV5-4 and TRBJ2-3; 12 nucleotides agree with TRBD1. This CDR3 is built from 15 residues. The V gene's germline CDR1 is SGHNT and CDR2 YYREEE (reference sequence). V shed 3 bases, J shed 5 bases, and the junction held 4 bases outside the gene matches.

Many counts were recorded for this clonotype. The chain recombines TRBV12-3 or TRBV12-4 with TRBJ1-6; D gene uncertain. V was clipped by 3 bases and J by 9 bases, with 9 bases between them. The CDR3 is 13 amino acids. The CDR3 region has the DNA TGTGCCAGCAGTTTCAACCGGGGTTCACCCCTCCACTTT. It yields the protein CASSFNRGSPLHF.

This clonotype occurred many times. V and J are TRBV11-2 and TRBJ1-6, with a possible D match to TRBD1 (5 bases). The CDR3 has 15 residues. Germline V gene data show CDR1 as SGHAT and CDR2 as FQNNGV. Trimming took off 7 bases at V and 10 bases at J, with 20 bases between the two ends. The CDR3, as DNA: TGTGCCAGCAACGTAGCAGCGGGGCCCACATCACCCCTCCACTTT. Amino acids: CASNVAAGPTSPLHF.

About this clonotype itself: A much larger clonotype is one base distant, so this may be a read error. The V and J genes are TRBV27 and TRBJ1-6; D remains ambiguous. Germline CDR1 and CDR2: MNHEY and SMNVEV (reference sequence). The CDR3 spans 12 residues. The CDR3: CASSLGYSPPHF. CDR3 nucleotides: TGTGCCAGCAGTTTGGGTTATTCACCCCCCCACTTT.

The sample holds many counts of this clonotype. This sequence joins TRBV7-2 and TRBJ2-7; 10 bases match TRBD1. CDR3 length: 15 residues. Losses at the gene ends were 5 bases for V and 3 bases for J; bases not matched to a gene: 7. Germline values: CDR1 SGHTA, CDR2 FQGNSA. The CDR3 loop is CASSTRTGGGYEQYF. The DNA for the CDR3 is TGTGCCAGCAGCACCCGGACAGGGGGTGGCTACGAGCAGTACTTC.

This clonotype showed up many times. This chain joins TRBV4-3 and TRBJ2-3, with D unclear. The CDR3 totals 14 residues. V was pared by 0 bases and J by 2 bases, with 6 bases between. Germline V gene lookup returns CDR1 LGHNA and CDR2 YSLEER. CDR3: CASSQELITDTQYF. DNA for the CDR3: TGCGCCAGCAGCCAAGAACTTATCACAGATACGCAGTATTTT.

This clonotype was seen many times. The chain links TRBV12-3 or TRBV12-4 to TRBJ1-3; D is ambiguous. The V gene lost 3 bases and the J gene lost 0 bases, with 12 bases spanning the gap. This CDR3 spans 16 amino acids. The CDR3 DNA reads as TGTGCCAGCAGTTTTAAAGGGCGCTTCTCTGGAAACACCATATATTTT. It encodes CASSFKGRFSGNTIYF.

This clonotype was seen at least ten times. The rearrangement links TRBV5-1 to TRBJ2-5; D may correspond to TRBD1 or TRBD2 (5 bases each). The CDR3 contains 14 residues. The germline V gene has CDR1 SGHRS and CDR2 YFSETQ. Trimming cost V 6 bases and J 4 bases, with 16 bases left between them. CDR3 residues: CASTPEGPRETQYF. CDR3 nucleotides: TGCGCCAGCACGCCCGAGGGACCGCGAGAGACCCAGTACTTC.